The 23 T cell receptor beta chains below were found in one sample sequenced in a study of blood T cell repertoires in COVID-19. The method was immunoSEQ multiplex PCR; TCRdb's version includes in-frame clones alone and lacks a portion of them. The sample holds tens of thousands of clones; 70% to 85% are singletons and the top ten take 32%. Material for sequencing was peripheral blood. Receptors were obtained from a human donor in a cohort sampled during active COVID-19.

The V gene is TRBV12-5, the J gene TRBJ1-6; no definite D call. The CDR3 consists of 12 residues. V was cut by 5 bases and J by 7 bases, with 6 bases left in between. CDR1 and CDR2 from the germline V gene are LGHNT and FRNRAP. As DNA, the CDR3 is TGTGCTAGTGGTACGGGGAATTCACCCCTCCACTTT. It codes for CASGTGNSPLHF.

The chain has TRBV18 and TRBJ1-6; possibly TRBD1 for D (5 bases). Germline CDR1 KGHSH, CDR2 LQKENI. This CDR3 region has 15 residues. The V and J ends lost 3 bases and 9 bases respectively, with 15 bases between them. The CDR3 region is CASSPSRQTVSPLHF. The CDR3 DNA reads TGTGCCAGCTCACCGTCCCGACAGACCGTTTCACCCCTCCACTTT. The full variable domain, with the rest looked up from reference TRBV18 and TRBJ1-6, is NAGVMQNPRHLVRRRGQEARLRCSPMKGHSHVYWYRQLPEEGLKFMVYLQKENIIDESGMPKERFSAEFPKEGPSILRIQQVVRGDSAAYFCASSPSRQTVSPLHFGNGTRLTVT.

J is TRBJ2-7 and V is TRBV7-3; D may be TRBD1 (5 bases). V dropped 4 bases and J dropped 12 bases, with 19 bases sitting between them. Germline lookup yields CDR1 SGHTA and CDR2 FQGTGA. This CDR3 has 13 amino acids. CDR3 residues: CASSSTRDSRLYF. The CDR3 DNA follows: TGTGCCAGCAGCTCCACCAGGGATAGTCGCCTGTACTTC.

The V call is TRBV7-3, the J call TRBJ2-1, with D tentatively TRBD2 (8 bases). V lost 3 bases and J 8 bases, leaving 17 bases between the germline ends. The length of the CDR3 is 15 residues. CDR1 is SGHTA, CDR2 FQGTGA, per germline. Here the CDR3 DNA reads TGTGCCAGCAGCTTTGAGATCGGGAGGGGGCATGAGCAGTTCTTC. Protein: CASSFEIGRGHEQFF.

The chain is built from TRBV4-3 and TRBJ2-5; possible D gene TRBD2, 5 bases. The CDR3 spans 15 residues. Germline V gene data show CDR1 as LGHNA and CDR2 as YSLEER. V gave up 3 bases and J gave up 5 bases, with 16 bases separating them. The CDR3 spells CASSQGSSVAETQYF. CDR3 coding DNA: TGCGCCAGCAGCCAGGGGAGTAGCGTCGCCGAGACCCAGTACTTC.

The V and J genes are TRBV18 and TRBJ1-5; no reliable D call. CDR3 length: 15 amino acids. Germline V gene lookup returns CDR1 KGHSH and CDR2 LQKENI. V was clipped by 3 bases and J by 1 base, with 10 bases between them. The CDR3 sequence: CASSPGRRSNQPQHF. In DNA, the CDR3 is TGTGCCAGCTCACCGGGTCGGAGGAGCAATCAGCCCCAGCATTTT.

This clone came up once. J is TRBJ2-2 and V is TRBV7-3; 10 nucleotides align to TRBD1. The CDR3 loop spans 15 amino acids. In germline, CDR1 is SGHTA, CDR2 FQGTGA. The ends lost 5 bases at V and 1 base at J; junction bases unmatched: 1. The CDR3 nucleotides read TGTGCCAGCAGCCGGGACAGGGGGAACACCGGGGAGCTGTTTTTT. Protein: CASSRDRGNTGELFF.

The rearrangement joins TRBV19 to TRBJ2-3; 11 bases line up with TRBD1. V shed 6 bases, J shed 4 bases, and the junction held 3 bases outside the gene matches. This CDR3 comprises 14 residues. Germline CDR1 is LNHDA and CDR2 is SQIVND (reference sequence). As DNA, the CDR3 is TGTGCCAGTAGCGGGACAGGGGGAGCAGATACGCAGTATTTT. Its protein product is CASSGTGGADTQYF.

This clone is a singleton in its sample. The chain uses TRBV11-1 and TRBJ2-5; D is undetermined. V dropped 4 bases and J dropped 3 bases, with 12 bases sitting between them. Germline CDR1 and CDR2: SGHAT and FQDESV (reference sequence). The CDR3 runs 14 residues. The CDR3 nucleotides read TGTGCCAGCAGCTCAGGTGGGTCGAAAGAGACCCAGTACTTC. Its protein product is CASSSGGSKETQYF. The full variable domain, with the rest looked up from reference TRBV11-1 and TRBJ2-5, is EAEVAQSPRYKITEKSQAVAFWCDPISGHATLYWYRQILGQGPELLVQFQDESVVDDSQLPKDRFSAERLKGVDSTLKIQPAELGDSAMYLCASSSGGSKETQYFGPGTRLLVL.

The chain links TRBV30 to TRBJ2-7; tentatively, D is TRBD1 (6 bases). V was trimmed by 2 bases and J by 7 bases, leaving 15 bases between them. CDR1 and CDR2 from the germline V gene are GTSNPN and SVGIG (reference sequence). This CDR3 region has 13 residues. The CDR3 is CAWSPTGLSEQYF. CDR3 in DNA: TGTGCCTGGAGTCCGACAGGTCTGAGTGAGCAGTACTTC.

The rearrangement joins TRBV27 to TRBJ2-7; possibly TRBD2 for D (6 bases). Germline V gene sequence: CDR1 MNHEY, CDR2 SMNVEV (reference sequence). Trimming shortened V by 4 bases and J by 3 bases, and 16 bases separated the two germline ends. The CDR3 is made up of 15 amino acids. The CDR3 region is CASSWSYLGGYEQYF. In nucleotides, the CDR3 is TGTGCCAGCAGTTGGAGTTATTTGGGAGGCTACGAGCAGTACTTC.

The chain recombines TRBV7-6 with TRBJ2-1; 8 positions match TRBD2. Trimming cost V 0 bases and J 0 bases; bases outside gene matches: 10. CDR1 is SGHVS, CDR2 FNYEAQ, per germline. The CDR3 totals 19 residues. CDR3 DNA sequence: TGTGCCAGCAGCTTAGCCTGGGGGACCGGGACTAGCTCCTACAATGAGCAGTTCTTC. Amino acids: CASSLAWGTGTSSYNEQFF.

DNA of the CDR3: TGTGCCAGCAGCTTAGTCAGGGGTGTAACCGGGGAGCTGTTTTTT. This encodes CASSLVRGVTGELFF. The gene calls are TRBV7-2 and TRBJ2-2; a weak D match, TRBD1 (6 bases). The CDR3 has 15 amino acids. With 1 base removed from V and 5 bases from J, the gap between germline ends came to 11 bases. CDR1 and CDR2 from the germline V gene are SGHTA and FQGNSA.

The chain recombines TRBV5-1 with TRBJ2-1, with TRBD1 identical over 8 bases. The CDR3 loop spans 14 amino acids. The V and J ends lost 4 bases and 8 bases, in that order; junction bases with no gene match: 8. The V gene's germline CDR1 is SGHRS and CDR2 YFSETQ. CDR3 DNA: TGCGCCAGCAGCAGGGACAGGCCCTCGCATGAGCAGTTCTTC. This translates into CASSRDRPSHEQFF. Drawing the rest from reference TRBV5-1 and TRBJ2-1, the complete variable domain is KAGVTQTPRYLIKTRGQQVTLSCSPISGHRSVSWYQQTPGQGLQFLFEYFSETQRNKGNFPGRFSGRQFSNSRSEMNVSTLELGDSALYLCASSRDRPSHEQFFGPGTRLTVL.

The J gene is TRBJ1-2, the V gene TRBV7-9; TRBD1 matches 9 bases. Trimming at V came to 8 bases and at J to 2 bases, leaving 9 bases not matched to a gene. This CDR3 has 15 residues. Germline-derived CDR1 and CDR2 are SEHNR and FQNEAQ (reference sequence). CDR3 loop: CASRRGQGTNYGYTF. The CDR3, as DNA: TGTGCCAGCCGACGAGGACAGGGGACAAACTATGGCTACACCTTC.

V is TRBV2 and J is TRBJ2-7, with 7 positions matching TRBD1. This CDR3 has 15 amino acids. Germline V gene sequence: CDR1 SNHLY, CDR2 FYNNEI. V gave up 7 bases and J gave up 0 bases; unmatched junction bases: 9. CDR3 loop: CASISGTAYSYEQYF. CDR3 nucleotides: TGTGCCAGCATCTCCGGGACAGCGTACTCCTACGAGCAGTACTTC.

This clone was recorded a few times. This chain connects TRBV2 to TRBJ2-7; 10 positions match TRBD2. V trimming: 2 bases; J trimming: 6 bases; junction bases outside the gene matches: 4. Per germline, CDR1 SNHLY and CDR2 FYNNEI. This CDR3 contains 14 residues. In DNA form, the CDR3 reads TGTGCCAGCAGTGAACTAGCGGGAGCCGCCGAGCAGTACTTC. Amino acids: CASSELAGAAEQYF.

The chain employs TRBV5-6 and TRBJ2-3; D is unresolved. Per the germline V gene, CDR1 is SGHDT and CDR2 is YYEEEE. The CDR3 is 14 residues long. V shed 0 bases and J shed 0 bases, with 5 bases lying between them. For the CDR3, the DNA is TGTGCCAGCAGCTTGGTTGGCAGCACAGATACGCAGTATTTT. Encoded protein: CASSLVGSTDTQYF.

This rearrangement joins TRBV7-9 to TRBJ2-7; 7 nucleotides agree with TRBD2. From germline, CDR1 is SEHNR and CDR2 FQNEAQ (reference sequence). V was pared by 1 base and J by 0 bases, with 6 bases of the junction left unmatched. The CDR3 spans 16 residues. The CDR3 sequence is CASSLDAAGVSYEQYF. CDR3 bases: TGTGCCAGCAGCTTAGACGCGGCGGGAGTCTCCTACGAGCAGTACTTC.

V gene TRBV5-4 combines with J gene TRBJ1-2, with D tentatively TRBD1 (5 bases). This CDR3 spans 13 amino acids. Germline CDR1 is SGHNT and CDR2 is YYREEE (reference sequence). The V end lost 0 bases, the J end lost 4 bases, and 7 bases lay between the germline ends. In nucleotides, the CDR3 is TGTGCCAGCAGCTTGGGGGGGGGCTATGGCTACACCTTC. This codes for CASSLGGGYGYTF. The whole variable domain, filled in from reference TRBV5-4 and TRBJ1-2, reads ETGVTQSPTHLIKTRGQQVTLRCSSQSGHNTVSWYQQALGQGPQFIFQYYREEENGRGNFPPRFSGLQFPNYSSELNVNALELDDSALYLCASSLGGGYGYTFGSGTRLTVV.

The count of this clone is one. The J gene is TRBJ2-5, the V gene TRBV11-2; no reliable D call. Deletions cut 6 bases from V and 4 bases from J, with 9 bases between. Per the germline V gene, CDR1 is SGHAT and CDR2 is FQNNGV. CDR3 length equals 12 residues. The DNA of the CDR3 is TGTGCCAGCAGTCCTAACCGAGAGACCCAGTACTTC. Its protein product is CASSPNRETQYF.

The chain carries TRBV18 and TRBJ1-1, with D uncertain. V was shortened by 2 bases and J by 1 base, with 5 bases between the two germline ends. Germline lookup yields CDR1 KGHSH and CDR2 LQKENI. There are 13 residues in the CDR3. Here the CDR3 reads CASSPSGNTEAFF. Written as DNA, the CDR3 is TGTGCCAGCTCACCATCAGGGAACACTGAAGCTTTCTTT.

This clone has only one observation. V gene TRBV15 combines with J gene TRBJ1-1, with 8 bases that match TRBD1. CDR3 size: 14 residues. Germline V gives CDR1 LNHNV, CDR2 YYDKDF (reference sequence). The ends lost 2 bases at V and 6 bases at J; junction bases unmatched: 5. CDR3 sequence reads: CATSRTTGVSEAFF. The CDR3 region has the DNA TGTGCCACCAGCAGAACGACAGGGGTTTCTGAAGCTTTCTTT.